The next 4 T cell receptor beta chains were all read from a single sample in a study of T cell responses to AZD1222 COVID-19 vaccine. Assay used: immunoSEQ multiplex PCR; TCRdb lists only in-frame clones, some missing. The sample yields 70,000 to 100,000 clones, approximately 83% seen once. Sequenced material: peripheral blood, taken 28 days after the second AZD1222 dose. The receptor set was obtained from an adult who received the AZD1222 COVID-19 vaccine.

V gene TRBV5-5 combines with J gene TRBJ2-3, with a possible D match to TRBD2 (5 bases). The CDR3 loop spans 14 amino acids. Germline values: CDR1 SGHKS, CDR2 YYEKEE (reference sequence). The V and J ends lost 4 bases and 1 base respectively, with 10 bases between them. The CDR3 protein is CASSPTGGTDTQYF. CDR3 DNA: TGTGCCAGCAGCCCGACCGGGGGCACAGATACGCAGTATTTT.

The chain has TRBV6-2 or TRBV6-3 and TRBJ2-7, with TRBD2 identical over 13 bases. The CDR3 is 20 amino acids. Germline V lookup: CDR1 MNHEY, CDR2 SVGEGT. Trimming cost V 5 bases and J 1 base; bases outside gene matches: 17. Here the CDR3 reads CASSAPPGLAGLTRSYEQYF. CDR3 DNA sequence: TGTGCCAGCAGTGCCCCCCCGGGACTAGCGGGACTAACCCGATCCTACGAGCAGTACTTC.

The V gene is TRBV28, the J gene TRBJ1-2; no firm D call. This CDR3 has 13 residues. Trimming shortened V by 5 bases and J by 4 bases, and 11 bases separated the two germline ends. Germline CDR1 MDHEN, CDR2 SYDVKM. As DNA, the CDR3 is TGTGCCAGCAGTCTCCAACGGGGCTATGGCTACACCTTC. Protein product: CASSLQRGYGYTF.

This clone appeared a single time. The CDR3: CASSPIDNTEAFF. As DNA, the CDR3 is TGTGCCAGCAGTCCAATAGACAACACTGAAGCTTTCTTT. The rearrangement uses TRBV27 and TRBJ1-1; D gene uncertain. The germline V and J ends were trimmed by 5 bases and 2 bases, with 9 bases remaining between them. CDR3 length: 13 amino acids. Germline CDR1 reads MNHEY; CDR2 reads SMNVEV (reference sequence).